The 14 T cell receptor beta chains below come from one sample, sequenced in a study of OX40 agonist ivuxolimab in advanced cancers. Sequencing was performed with immunoSEQ multiplex PCR; in TCRdb, only in-frame clones are kept and a portion is missing. The sample lists 90,000 to 130,000 clones, around 90% seen once, with 0.27% in the top ten. The specimen was CD4+ or CD8+ T cells sorted from blood, collected in a trial of the OX40 agonist ivuxolimab. Receptor source: an adult with an advanced solid tumor such as melanoma, head and neck, liver or kidney cancer.

The chain joins TRBV7-2 to TRBJ2-1, with 10 bases that match TRBD2. CDR1 is SGHTA, CDR2 FQGNSA, per germline. The CDR3 extends over 16 amino acids. V was pared by 1 base and J by 8 bases, with 8 bases of the junction left unmatched. CDR3 amino acids: CASSLGFTSGTDEQFF. The CDR3 region has the DNA TGTGCCAGCAGCTTAGGTTTCACTAGCGGGACAGATGAGCAGTTCTTC.

V gene TRBV5-4 combines with J gene TRBJ1-1; D is undetermined. The length of the CDR3 is 18 residues. Germline V gene lookup returns CDR1 SGHNT and CDR2 YYREEE (reference sequence). Trimming left V 2 bases short and J 0 bases short, with 20 bases between. The CDR3 bases are TGTGCCAGCAGCTTTGGTGGTGGCGGGTTCCTAATGAACACTGAAGCTTTCTTT. Translating it yields CASSFGGGGFLMNTEAFF.

V and J are TRBV7-2 and TRBJ2-3; D is perhaps TRBD1 (5 bases). Looked up from germline, CDR1 is SGHTA and CDR2 is FQGNSA. V was clipped by 1 base and J by 5 bases, with 7 bases between them. This CDR3 is built from 13 residues. CDR3 region: CASSLDRIDTQYF. The CDR3, as DNA: TGTGCCAGCAGCTTAGACAGGATAGATACGCAGTATTTT.

The chain joins TRBV28 to TRBJ1-5; D call uncertain. Germline CDR1 is MDHEN and CDR2 is SYDVKM. V lost 4 bases to trimming and J lost 3 bases, with 19 bases between them. The CDR3 spans 17 residues. CDR3 protein: CASSSSTYGDDNQPQHF. The CDR3 region has the DNA TGTGCCAGCAGTTCCTCGACCTACGGGGATGACAATCAGCCCCAGCATTTT.

The chain has TRBV27 and TRBJ2-7; a weak D match, TRBD2 (5 bases). Germline V gene data show CDR1 as MNHEY and CDR2 as SMNVEV (reference sequence). Trimming took off 1 base at V and 0 bases at J, with 10 bases between the two ends. This CDR3 has 15 amino acids. CDR3 protein: CASSLLNGLSYEQYF. The CDR3 DNA sequence: TGTGCCAGCAGTTTATTGAACGGACTCTCCTACGAGCAGTACTTC.

To note about this clone: Germline and junction disagree at one end, which may indicate a read error. The chain joins TRBV2 to TRBJ2-7; maybe TRBD2 (6 bases). The CDR3 consists of 10 residues. Germline loops: CDR1 SNHLY, CDR2 FYNNEI. CDR3: CASTGGTSCF. As DNA, the CDR3 is TGTGCCAGCACCGGCGGGACCTCATGCTTC. The variable domain in full, completed from reference TRBV2 and TRBJ2-7, reads EPEVTQTPSHQVTQMGQEVILRCVPISNHLYFYWYRQILGQKVEFLVSFYNNEISEKSEIFDDQFSVERPDGSNFTLKIRSTKLEDSAMYFCASTGGTSCFGPGTRLTVT.

In its sample, this clone was seen once. This chain connects TRBV30 to TRBJ2-1; no firm D call. CDR3 size: 18 residues. Germline V gene sequence: CDR1 GTSNPN, CDR2 SVGIG (reference sequence). V dropped 3 bases and J dropped 1 base, with 22 bases sitting between them. The CDR3 DNA is TGTGCCTGGAGGCCCCAAGATGGTAGCCCTCGATCCTACAATGAGCAGTTCTTC. Its protein product is CAWRPQDGSPRSYNEQFF.

The chain carries TRBV11-1 and TRBJ2-7, with D tentatively TRBD1 or TRBD2 (5 bases each). Germline CDR1 SGHAT, CDR2 FQDESV (reference sequence). CDR3 length equals 16 residues. V shed 3 bases and J shed 5 bases, with 20 bases lying between them. In DNA form, the CDR3 reads TGTGCCAGCAGCTTGGGGGTCAACCTTAATTGGGACGAGCAGTACTTC. This encodes CASSLGVNLNWDEQYF.

This clone was detected only once. The V gene is TRBV12-5, the J gene TRBJ1-5; D uncertain. The CDR3 is 14 amino acids. V gave up 4 bases and J gave up 6 bases, with 13 bases separating them. Germline V lookup: CDR1 LGHNT, CDR2 FRNRAP. The CDR3 coding sequence is TGTGCTAGTGGTTACCCTCATTCAGGTCAGCCCCAGCATTTT. This gives the protein CASGYPHSGQPQHF.

The rearrangement links TRBV4-3 to TRBJ2-5; D gene unclear. Germline V gene data show CDR1 as LGHNA and CDR2 as YSLEER. Trimming removed 0 bases from V and 4 bases from J, with 12 bases in between. This CDR3 region has 15 residues. CDR3 sequence: CASSQEPILRETQYF. In DNA, the CDR3 is TGCGCCAGCAGCCAAGAGCCCATCCTCAGAGAGACCCAGTACTTC.

The J gene is TRBJ2-6, the V gene TRBV19; no clear D gene. This CDR3 is 16 amino acids long. Trimming removed 3 bases at V and 0 bases at J, with 9 bases between. Germline CDR1 reads LNHDA; CDR2 reads SQIVND (reference sequence). This CDR3 reads CASSIKVLSGANVLTF. The CDR3 DNA sequence: TGTGCCAGTAGTATTAAGGTCCTCTCTGGGGCCAACGTCCTGACTTTC.

The chain uses TRBV10-3 and TRBJ2-1; D could derive from TRBD1 or TRBD2 (5 bases each). This CDR3 is 15 amino acids long. V shed 6 bases and J shed 0 bases, with 12 bases lying between them. CDR1 ENHRY and CDR2 SYGVKD come from the germline V gene. The CDR3 bases are TGTGCCATCAGAGGGGCTACTAGCTCCTACAATGAGCAGTTCTTC. Translation gives CAIRGATSSYNEQFF.

A word on this clone: One junction end disagrees with the germline gene, perhaps due to a read error. The V call is TRBV7-7, the J call TRBJ2-2; 7 bases match TRBD2. The CDR3 extends over 15 amino acids. Per the germline V gene, CDR1 is SSHAT and CDR2 is FNYEAQ (reference sequence). The DNA for the CDR3 is TGTGCTAGCAGCCCCGTGGGGGGGGACACCGGGGAGCTGTTTTTT. Its translation is CASSPVGGDTGELFF.

The V call is TRBV4-2, the J call TRBJ1-5; possible D gene TRBD1, 6 bases. With 4 bases removed from V and 1 base from J, the gap between germline ends came to 17 bases. This CDR3 comprises 17 residues. Germline values: CDR1 LGHNA, CDR2 YNFKEQ. CDR3 sequence: CASSLGEGGLSNQPQHF. The CDR3, as DNA: TGTGCCAGCAGCCTCGGAGAGGGGGGGCTGAGCAATCAGCCCCAGCATTTT.